The 10 T cell receptor beta chains below all came from one sample that was sequenced in a study of T and B cells in COVID-19 patients. TRB rearrangements were amplified by multiplex PCR with BIOMED2 TRB-A/B primers. TCRdb itself ran the multiplex PCR reads through MiXCR, one entry per CDR3 protein. The repertoire holds 20,000 or so distinct CDR3 sequences, with approximately 29% as singletons. Blood genomic DNA input for TRB amplification was about 240-550 ng. Sequencing was carried out using blood. These receptors all stem from a human donor who had recovered from COVID-19.

The chain uses TRBV6-5 and TRBJ2-7; 10 bases are a match to TRBD2. The V gene's germline CDR1 is MNHEY and CDR2 SVGAGI. CDR3 length: 14 residues. The junction had 5 bases not matched to a gene; V was cut back by 6 bases and J by 3 bases. The CDR3 DNA reads as TGTGCCAGCAGCCCAGCGGGGGGGGACTACGAGCAGTACTTC. Translation: CASSPAGGDYEQYF.

This chain connects TRBV6-5 to TRBJ1-3, with D maybe TRBD1 (5 bases). The CDR3 is 14 residues long. Trimming removed 0 bases from V and 4 bases from J, with 7 bases in between. The germline V gene has CDR1 MNHEY and CDR2 SVGAGI. CDR3 protein: CASSYSKGGNTIYF. DNA for the CDR3: TGTGCCAGCAGTTACTCGAAGGGGGGAAACACCATATATTTT.

The J gene is TRBJ2-3, the V gene TRBV5-4; 10 bases are shared with TRBD2. The V and J ends lost 1 base and 2 bases, in that order; junction bases with no gene match: 1. Germline CDR1 and CDR2: SGHNT and YYREEE (reference sequence). The CDR3 covers 15 residues. The CDR3 loop is CASSLLAGATDTQYF. The CDR3 region has the DNA TGTGCCAGCAGCTTGCTAGCGGGAGCCACAGATACGCAGTATTTT.

The genes are TRBV5-1 and TRBJ1-4; D uncertain. The germline CDR1 and CDR2 sequences are SGHRS and YFSETQ. This CDR3 spans 14 amino acids. V was shortened by 3 bases and J by 8 bases, with 14 bases between the two germline ends. The CDR3 DNA follows: TGCGCCAGCAGCTACGACTCCGGTCGGGAAAAACTGTTTTTT. Translated, it gives CASSYDSGREKLFF.

This clonotype was counted many times. The DNA for the CDR3 is TGTGCCACCAGCACAGCCAACACTGAAGCTTTCTTT. Translated: CATSTANTEAFF. This chain joins TRBV15 and TRBJ1-1; D is ambiguous. V gave up 4 bases and J gave up 2 bases, with 5 bases separating them. Germline V gene sequence: CDR1 LNHNV, CDR2 YYDKDF (reference sequence). This CDR3 has 12 residues.

This clonotype was observed a few times. The V and J genes are TRBV30 and TRBJ1-5; a possible D gene is TRBD1 (5 bases). CDR1 is GTSNPN, CDR2 SVGIG, per germline (reference sequence). V gave up 5 bases and J gave up 0 bases, with 11 bases separating them. CDR3 length equals 14 residues. For the CDR3, the DNA is TGTGCCTGGGGGACGCAGACTAGCAATCAGCCCCAGCATTTT. It translates to CAWGTQTSNQPQHF.

This rearrangement joins TRBV20-1 to TRBJ2-7; 8 nucleotides match TRBD2. Germline trimming cut 3 bases from V and 4 bases from J; bases unmatched to any gene: 11. This CDR3 has 15 amino acids. The germline V gene encodes CDR1 DFQATT and CDR2 SNEGSKA (reference sequence). The CDR3 region has the DNA TGCAGTGCTAGCTTGTCGGGGGGGATTCTATACGAGCAGTACTTC. Protein sequence: CSASLSGGILYEQYF.

This clonotype was seen more than once but under ten times. The chain uses TRBV6-2 or TRBV6-3 and TRBJ2-5; a weak D match, TRBD1 (6 bases). Per germline, CDR1 MNHEY and CDR2 SVGEGT. The CDR3 consists of 16 residues. Deletions cut 2 bases from V and 0 bases from J, with 13 bases between. CDR3: CASSYGPRQDQETQYF. The DNA for the CDR3 is TGTGCCAGCAGTTACGGTCCCCGACAGGACCAAGAGACCCAGTACTTC.

Concerning this clonotype itself: A much larger clone differs from this one at a single base, so this may be a read error. The rearrangement joins TRBV18 to TRBJ2-5; D ambiguous. Germline CDR1 reads KGHSH; CDR2 reads LQKENI. The CDR3 has 15 residues. CDR3 sequence (DNA): TGTGTCAGCTCACCACCTAGTTTGGGCCAAGAGACCCAGTACTTC. Residues: CVSSPPSLGQETQYF. Looking up the rest from reference TRBV18 and TRBJ2-5 gives the full variable domain: NAGVMQNPRHLVRRRGQEARLRCSPMKGHSHVYWYRQLPEEGLKFMVYLQKENIIDESGMPKERFSAEFPKEGPSILRIQQVVRGDSAAYFCVSSPPSLGQETQYFGPGTRLLVL.

The rearrangement uses TRBV30 and TRBJ1-1; D is unresolved. This CDR3 contains 12 residues. Germline V lookup: CDR1 GTSNPN, CDR2 SVGIG (reference sequence). V was clipped by 5 bases and J by 1 base, with 8 bases between them. In DNA form, the CDR3 reads TGTGCCTGGTTACGGACGAACACTGAAGCTTTCTTT. Residues: CAWLRTNTEAFF.